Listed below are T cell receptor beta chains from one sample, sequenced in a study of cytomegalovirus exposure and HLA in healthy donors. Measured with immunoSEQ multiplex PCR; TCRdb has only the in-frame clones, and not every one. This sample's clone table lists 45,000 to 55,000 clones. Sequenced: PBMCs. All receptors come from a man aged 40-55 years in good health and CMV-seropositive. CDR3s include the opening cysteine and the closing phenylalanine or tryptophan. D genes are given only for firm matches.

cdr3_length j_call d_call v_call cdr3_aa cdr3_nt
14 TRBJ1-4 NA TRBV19 CASSRRQIRFKLFF TGTGCCAGTAGCAGGCGACAGATCCGTTTCAAACTGTTTTTT
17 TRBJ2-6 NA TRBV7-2 CASTYPGGGPGANVLTF TGTGCCAGCACCTACCCAGGTGGCGGGCCCGGGGCCAACGTCCTGACTTTC
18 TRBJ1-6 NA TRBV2 CASSEGGSSSSYNSPLHF TGTGCCAGCAGTGAAGGCGGTTCCTCCTCTTCCTATAATTCACCCCTCCACTTT
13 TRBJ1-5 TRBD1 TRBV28 CASGQTGRTPQHF TGTGCCAGCGGCCAGACAGGGAGGACGCCCCAGCATTTT
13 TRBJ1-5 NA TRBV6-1 CASTHDRNQPQHF TGTGCCAGCACACACGACAGGAATCAGCCCCAGCATTTT
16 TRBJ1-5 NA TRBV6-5 CASSYPAGSSNQPQHF TGTGCCAGCAGTTACCCGGCGGGGTCTAGCAATCAGCCCCAGCATTTT
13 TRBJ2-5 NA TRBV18 CASSPTDKETQYF TGTGCCAGCTCACCAACAGATAAAGAGACCCAGTACTTC
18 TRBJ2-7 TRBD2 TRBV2 CASSQEDLAGGISYEQYF TGTGCCAGCAGTCAAGAGGACCTAGCGGGGGGGATCTCCTACGAGCAGTACTTC
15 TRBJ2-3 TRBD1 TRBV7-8 CASSGTGHSTDTQYF TGTGCCAGCAGCGGGACAGGGCATAGCACAGATACGCAGTATTTT
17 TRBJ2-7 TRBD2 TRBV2 CASSEALTSGGAEEQYF TGTGCCAGCAGTGAAGCGCTGACTAGCGGGGGGGCCGAGGAGCAGTACTTC
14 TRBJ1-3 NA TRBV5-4 CASGGEDSGNTIYF TGTGCCAGCGGAGGGGAGGACTCTGGAAACACCATATATTTT
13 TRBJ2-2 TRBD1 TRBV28 CASVGQDSGELFF TGTGCCAGCGTCGGACAGGATAGCGGGGAGCTGTTTTTT
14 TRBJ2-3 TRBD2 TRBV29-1 CSVESGTGEDTQYF TGCAGCGTTGAGAGCGGGACCGGGGAAGATACGCAGTATTTT
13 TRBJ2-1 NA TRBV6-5 CASSSLSYNEQFF TGTGCCAGCAGTTCCCTATCGTACAATGAGCAGTTCTTC
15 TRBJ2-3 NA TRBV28 CASIAWGRETDTQYF TGTGCCAGCATTGCGTGGGGGCGCGAGACAGATACGCAGTATTTT
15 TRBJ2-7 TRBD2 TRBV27 CASSSLAGEAYEQYF TGTGCCAGCAGTTCCCTAGCGGGAGAAGCGTACGAGCAGTACTTC
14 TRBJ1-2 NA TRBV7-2 CASSFGGSDYGYTF TGTGCCAGCAGCTTTGGGGGGTCGGACTATGGCTACACCTTC
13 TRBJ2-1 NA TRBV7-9 CASSEGADNEQFF TGTGCCAGCAGCGAAGGGGCCGACAATGAGCAGTTCTTC
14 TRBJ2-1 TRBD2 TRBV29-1 CSVETSGGANEQFF TGCAGCGTTGAGACTAGCGGGGGGGCAAATGAGCAGTTCTTC
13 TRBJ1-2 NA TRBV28 CASSFSSVYGYTF TGTGCCAGCAGTTTTTCCAGCGTCTATGGCTACACCTTC